Listed below are T cell receptor beta chains from one sample, sequenced in a study of T cell responses to AZD1222 COVID-19 vaccine. Sequenced by immunoSEQ multiplex PCR; TCRdb stores in-frame clones only, minus some. The sample includes 150,000 or so clones, 90% of them seen just once. Material: peripheral blood, obtained on day 0 of AZD1222 vaccination. The receptors stem from an adult in good health. The conserved cysteine and the conserved F or W are not part of the CDR3 here. Each record gives: CDR3 protein, V gene, clone size. For some rows the clone size is stated as once, few or many, or as a class when expanded; others skip it.

CDR3 protein: ASSLTGSGANVLT
V gene: TRBV7-3
clone size: -

CDR3 protein: ASGPGQASPLH
V gene: TRBV12-5
clone size: -

CDR3 protein: ASSRGQGSWGYT
V gene: TRBV18
clone size: -

CDR3 protein: ASSAVGAGPNQPQH
V gene: TRBV7-8
clone size: once

CDR3 protein: VTATGANYGYT
V gene: TRBV12-3/TRBV12-4
clone size: -

CDR3 protein: ASSEGRLGIGELF
V gene: TRBV9
clone size: -

CDR3 protein: ATQSASHYTGELF
V gene: TRBV11-3
clone size: -

CDR3 protein: ASSPGDRGLISEQF
V gene: TRBV5-5
clone size: -

CDR3 protein: ASSLPSGQISTDTQY
V gene: TRBV27
clone size: -

CDR3 protein: ASSSGATNEQF
V gene: TRBV5-1
clone size: -

CDR3 protein: ASSPKWVPYNEQF
V gene: TRBV11-3
clone size: -

CDR3 protein: ASSSYPDRGRTGANVLT
V gene: TRBV7-3
clone size: -

CDR3 protein: ASSRLVATSPTDEQF
V gene: TRBV19
clone size: -

CDR3 protein: AWSVPQVREKLF
V gene: TRBV30
clone size: -

CDR3 protein: ASGFQGGQPQH
V gene: TRBV12-5
clone size: -

CDR3 protein: ASSYSASTGWDTQY
V gene: TRBV6-2/TRBV6-3
clone size: -

CDR3 protein: ASSLSGRPHNEQF
V gene: TRBV6-2/TRBV6-3
clone size: -

CDR3 protein: ASSQDLAGGSTDTQY
V gene: TRBV4-1
clone size: -

CDR3 protein: ASSTGYQPQH
V gene: TRBV19
clone size: -

CDR3 protein: ASSNGRTGADEKLF
V gene: TRBV9
clone size: -

CDR3 protein: ASSESSGGAYNEQF
V gene: TRBV2
clone size: -

CDR3 protein: ASSLMGQESSYEQY
V gene: TRBV5-6
clone size: -

CDR3 protein: ASSQRGGLDIQY
V gene: TRBV3-1/TRBV3-2
clone size: -

CDR3 protein: ASSQDPGTGTEAF
V gene: TRBV4-3
clone size: once

CDR3 protein: ASSLGVSYNSPLH
V gene: TRBV7-8
clone size: -

CDR3 protein: ASSVVGTATDTQY
V gene: TRBV9
clone size: -

CDR3 protein: ATSSSKTILGAPLH
V gene: TRBV15
clone size: -

CDR3 protein: ASGRDEQF
V gene: TRBV11-3
clone size: once

CDR3 protein: ASSSRLYSGANVLT
V gene: TRBV6-5
clone size: few

CDR3 protein: ASSLGGQAKGGYT
V gene: TRBV11-2
clone size: -

CDR3 protein: ASSLGLALHEQF
V gene: TRBV27
clone size: -

CDR3 protein: ASSERAWTNEKLF
V gene: TRBV2
clone size: -

CDR3 protein: ASTPQGQGTSYGYT
V gene: TRBV19
clone size: few

CDR3 protein: SVENPRGYYT
V gene: TRBV29-1
clone size: -

CDR3 protein: SAGGARMNTEAF
V gene: TRBV29-1
clone size: once

CDR3 protein: ASRDRGRTEAF
V gene: TRBV6-5
clone size: -

CDR3 protein: ASRSSGANVLT
V gene: TRBV9
clone size: once

CDR3 protein: ASSPGLGYEQY
V gene: TRBV6-5
clone size: -

CDR3 protein: ATSMPWGSNTGELF
V gene: TRBV15
clone size: few

CDR3 protein: ASSPPLTGSQEAF
V gene: TRBV11-2
clone size: -